This TCR beta chain is drawn from a study of PD-1 blockade in mismatch repair-deficient tumors. Overall study findings and caveats: After pembrolizumab, tumor-resident clones rose rapidly, then generally contracted before radiologic responses.

Libraries were prepared by immunoSEQ multiplex PCR; TCRdb keeps only in-frame clonotypes and omits some of them. The data show some 97,000 clones, with 82% seen just once and about 6.3% held by the top ten. Points on this clone: Its specificity is not known.

The V end was cut by 3 bases, the J end by 4 bases, with 4 bases between. The CDR3 length is 13 residues. Per the germline V gene, CDR1 is SGHTA and CDR2 is FQGTGA. This material consisted of peripheral blood, taken approximately 35 weeks after starting pembrolizumab. The TCR comes from an adult with mismatch repair-deficient cancer. The chain links TRBV7-3 to TRBJ2-6, with D hard to call. CDR3 nucleotide sequence: TGTGCCAGCAGCTTTGGAGGGGCCAACGTCCTGACTTTC. This codes for CASSFGGANVLTF. Full variable domain (rest looked up from reference TRBV7-3 and TRBJ2-6): GAGVSQTPSNKVTEKGKYVELRCDPISGHTALYWYRQSLGQGPEFLIYFQGTGAADDSGLPNDRFFAVRPEGSVSTLKIQRTERGDSAVYLCASSFGGANVLTFGAGSRLTVL.